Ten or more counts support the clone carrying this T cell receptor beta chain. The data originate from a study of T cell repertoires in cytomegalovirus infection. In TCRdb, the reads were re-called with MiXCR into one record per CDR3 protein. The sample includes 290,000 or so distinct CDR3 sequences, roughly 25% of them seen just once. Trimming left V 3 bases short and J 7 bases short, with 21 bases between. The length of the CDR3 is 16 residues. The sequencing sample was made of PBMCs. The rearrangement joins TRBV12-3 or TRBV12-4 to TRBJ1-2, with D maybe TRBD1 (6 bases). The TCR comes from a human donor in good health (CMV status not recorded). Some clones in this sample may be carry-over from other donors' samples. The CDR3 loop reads CASSLGVVMNRVGYTF. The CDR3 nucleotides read TGTGCCAGCAGTTTGGGTGTCGTCATGAACAGGGTTGGCTACACCTTC.